The clone carrying this T cell receptor beta chain was seen just once. Its specificity is unknown. This sample also contains other DNA sequences that code for the same CDR3. Primers: 60 Vbeta forward and 13 Jbeta reverse. Clones were sequenced by immunoSEQ multiplex PCR, and TCRdb holds only the in-frame ones, with some missing. This table holds about 160,000 clones, about 82% found once. The data originate from a study of cytomegalovirus exposure and HLA in healthy donors. Study as a whole: Genetic ancestry analysis placed under 90% of the 398 donors that were genotyped in the Caucasian-associated cluster. Study conclusions and caveats: By HLA locus, TCR association rates varied in a later analysis, with DRB1 showing the most and HLA-C the fewest. The investigators catalogued 164 TCR beta chains as cytomegalovirus-associated.

Germline V lookup: CDR1 SGHTA, CDR2 FQGNSA. The CDR3 totals 13 residues. Trimming stripped 1 base from V and 2 bases from J, with 5 bases between. The receptor was isolated from a woman between 25 and 40 years old in good health and CMV-seropositive. Input material: PBMCs. This rearrangement joins TRBV7-2 to TRBJ2-5; D perhaps matches TRBD1 (5 bases). The CDR3 coding sequence is TGTGCCAGCAGCTTAGGACAGCAAGAGACCCAGTACTTC. It yields the protein CASSLGQQETQYF.